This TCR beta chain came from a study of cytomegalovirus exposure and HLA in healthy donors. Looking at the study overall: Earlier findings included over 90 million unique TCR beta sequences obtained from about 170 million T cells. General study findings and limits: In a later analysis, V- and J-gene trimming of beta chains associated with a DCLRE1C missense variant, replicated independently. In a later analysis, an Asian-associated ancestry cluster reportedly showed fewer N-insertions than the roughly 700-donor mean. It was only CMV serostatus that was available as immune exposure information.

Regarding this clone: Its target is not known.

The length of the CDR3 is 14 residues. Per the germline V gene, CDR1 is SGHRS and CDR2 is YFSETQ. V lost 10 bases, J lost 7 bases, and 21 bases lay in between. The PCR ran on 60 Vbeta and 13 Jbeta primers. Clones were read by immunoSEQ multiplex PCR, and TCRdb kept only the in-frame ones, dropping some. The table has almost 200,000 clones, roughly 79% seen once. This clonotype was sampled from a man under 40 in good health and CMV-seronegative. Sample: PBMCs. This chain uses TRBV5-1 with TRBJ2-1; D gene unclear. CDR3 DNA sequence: TGCGCCTCTAACCGAATAAGTACGGTGAATGAGCAGTTCTTC. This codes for CASNRISTVNEQFF.